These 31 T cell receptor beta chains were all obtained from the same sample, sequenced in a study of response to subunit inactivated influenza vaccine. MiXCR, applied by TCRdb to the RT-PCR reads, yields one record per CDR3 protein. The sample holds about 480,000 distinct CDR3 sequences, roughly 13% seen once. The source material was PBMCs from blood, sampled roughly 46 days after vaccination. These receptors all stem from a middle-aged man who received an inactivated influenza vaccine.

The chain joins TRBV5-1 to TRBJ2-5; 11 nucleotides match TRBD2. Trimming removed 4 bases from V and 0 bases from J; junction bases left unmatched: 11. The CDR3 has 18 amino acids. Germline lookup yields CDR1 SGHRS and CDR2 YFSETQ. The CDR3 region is CASSLAFLAGGNQETQYF. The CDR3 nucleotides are TGCGCCAGCAGCCTCGCTTTTCTAGCGGGGGGCAACCAAGAGACCCAGTACTTC.

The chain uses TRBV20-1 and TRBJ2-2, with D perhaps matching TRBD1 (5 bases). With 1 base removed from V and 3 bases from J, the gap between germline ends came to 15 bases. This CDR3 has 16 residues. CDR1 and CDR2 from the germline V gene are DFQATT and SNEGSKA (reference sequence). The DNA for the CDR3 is TGCAGTGCTAGAGCTAAAGGGGCCCTTTACACCGGGGAGCTGTTTTTT. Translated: CSARAKGALYTGELFF.

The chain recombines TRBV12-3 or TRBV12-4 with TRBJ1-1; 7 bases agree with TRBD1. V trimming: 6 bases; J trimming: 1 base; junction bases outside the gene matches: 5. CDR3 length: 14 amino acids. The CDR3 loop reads CASRRTGENTEAFF. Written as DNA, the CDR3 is TGTGCCAGCAGACGAACAGGGGAGAACACTGAAGCTTTCTTT.

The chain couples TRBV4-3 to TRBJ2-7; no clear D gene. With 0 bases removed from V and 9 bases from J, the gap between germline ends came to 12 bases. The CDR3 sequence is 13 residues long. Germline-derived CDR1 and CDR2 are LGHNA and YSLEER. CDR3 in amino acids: CASSQDDRRTQYF. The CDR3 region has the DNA TGCGCCAGCAGCCAAGATGATCGGCGCACGCAGTACTTC.

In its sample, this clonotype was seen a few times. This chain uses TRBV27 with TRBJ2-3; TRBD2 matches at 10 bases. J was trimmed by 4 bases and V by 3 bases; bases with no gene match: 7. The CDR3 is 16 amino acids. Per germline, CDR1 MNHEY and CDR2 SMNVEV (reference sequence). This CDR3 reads CASSLGLAGVSDTQYF. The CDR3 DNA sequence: TGTGCCAGCAGTTTGGGGCTAGCGGGAGTCTCAGATACGCAGTATTTT.

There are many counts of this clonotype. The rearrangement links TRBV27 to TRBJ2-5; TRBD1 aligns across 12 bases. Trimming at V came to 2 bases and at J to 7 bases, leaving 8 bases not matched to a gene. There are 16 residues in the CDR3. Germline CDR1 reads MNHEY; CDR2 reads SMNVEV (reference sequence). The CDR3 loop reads CASSLTLGQGAGTQYF. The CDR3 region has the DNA TGTGCCAGCAGTTTAACGTTGGGACAGGGGGCAGGGACCCAGTACTTC.

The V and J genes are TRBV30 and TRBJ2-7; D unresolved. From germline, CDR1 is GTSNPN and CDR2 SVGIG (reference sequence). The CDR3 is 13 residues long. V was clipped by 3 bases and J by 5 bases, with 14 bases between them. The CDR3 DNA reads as TGTGCCTGGAGAGATGGAACGGTAGACGAGCAGTACTTC. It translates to CAWRDGTVDEQYF.

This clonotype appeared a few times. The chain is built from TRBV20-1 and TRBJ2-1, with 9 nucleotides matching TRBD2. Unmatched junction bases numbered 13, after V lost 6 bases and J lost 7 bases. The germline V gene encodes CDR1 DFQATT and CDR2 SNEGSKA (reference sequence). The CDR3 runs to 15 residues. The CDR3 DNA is TGCAGTGCGCCAAACCCGGGACTAGCTAGTAATGAGCAGTTCTTC. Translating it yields CSAPNPGLASNEQFF.

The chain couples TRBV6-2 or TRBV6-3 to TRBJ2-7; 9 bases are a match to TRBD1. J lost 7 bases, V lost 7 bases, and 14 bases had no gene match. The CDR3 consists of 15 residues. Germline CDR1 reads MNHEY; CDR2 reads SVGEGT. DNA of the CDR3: TGTGCCAGCACCCCACGCTCCGGGACAGGGCGGGAGCAGTACTTC. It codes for CASTPRSGTGREQYF.

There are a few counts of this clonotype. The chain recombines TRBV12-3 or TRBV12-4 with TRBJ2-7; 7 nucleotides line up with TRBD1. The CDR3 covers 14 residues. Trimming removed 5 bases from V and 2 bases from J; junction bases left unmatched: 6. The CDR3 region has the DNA TGTGCCAGCAGTACACAGGGGCGCGCCTACGAGCAGTACTTC. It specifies CASSTQGRAYEQYF.

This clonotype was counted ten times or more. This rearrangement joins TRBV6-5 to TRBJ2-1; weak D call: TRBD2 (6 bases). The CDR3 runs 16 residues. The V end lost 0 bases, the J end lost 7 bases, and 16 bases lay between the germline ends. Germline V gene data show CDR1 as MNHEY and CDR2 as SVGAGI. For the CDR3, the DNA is TGTGCCAGCAGTTACTCACACCCCCGGGCGGGGAATGAGCAGTTCTTC. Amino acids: CASSYSHPRAGNEQFF.

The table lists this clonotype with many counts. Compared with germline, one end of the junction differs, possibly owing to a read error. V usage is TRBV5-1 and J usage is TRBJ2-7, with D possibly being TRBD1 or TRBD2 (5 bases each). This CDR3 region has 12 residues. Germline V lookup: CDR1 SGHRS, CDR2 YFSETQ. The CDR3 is CASSLEGYEQYF. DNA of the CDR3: TGTGCCAGCAGCTTAGAGGGGTACGAGCAGTACTTC. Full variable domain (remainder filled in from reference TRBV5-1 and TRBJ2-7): KAGVTQTPRYLIKTRGQQVTLSCSPISGHRSVSWYQQTPGQGLQFLFEYFSETQRNKGNFPGRFSGRQFSNSRSEMNVSTLELGDSALYLCASSLEGYEQYFGPGTRLTVT.

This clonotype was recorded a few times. The CDR3 DNA follows: TGCAGTGCTAAAGGGGCGGCCACCGGGGAGCTGTTTTTT. This sequence encodes CSAKGAATGELFF. The chain uses TRBV20-1 and TRBJ2-2; weak D call: TRBD1 (5 bases). The CDR3 sequence is 13 residues long. Trimming removed 4 bases at V and 4 bases at J, with 10 bases between. The V gene's germline CDR1 is DFQATT and CDR2 SNEGSKA (reference sequence).

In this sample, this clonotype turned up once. CDR3 nucleotides: TGTGCCAGCAGCCCCGAGGGACTAGCGGACTCCTACAATGAGCAGTTCTTC. It encodes CASSPEGLADSYNEQFF. The chain couples TRBV6-1 to TRBJ2-1; TRBD2 aligns across 11 bases. The length of the CDR3 is 17 residues. V was pared by 6 bases and J by 0 bases, with 7 bases of the junction left unmatched. Germline CDR1 MNHNS, CDR2 SASEGT.

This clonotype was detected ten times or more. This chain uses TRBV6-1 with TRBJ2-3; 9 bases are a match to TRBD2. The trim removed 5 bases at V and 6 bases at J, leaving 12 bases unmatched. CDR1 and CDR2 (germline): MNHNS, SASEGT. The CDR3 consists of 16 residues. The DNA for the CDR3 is TGTGCCAGCAGTAAATCACTAGCGGGCCTGGGGGATACGCAGTATTTT. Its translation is CASSKSLAGLGDTQYF.

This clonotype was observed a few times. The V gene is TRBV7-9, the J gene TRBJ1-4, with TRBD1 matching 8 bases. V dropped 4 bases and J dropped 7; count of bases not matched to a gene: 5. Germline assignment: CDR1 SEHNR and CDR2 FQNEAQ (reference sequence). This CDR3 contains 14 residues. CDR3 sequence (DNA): TGTGCCAGCAGCTCAGACAGGGGAGCTGAAAAACTGTTTTTT. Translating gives CASSSDRGAEKLFF. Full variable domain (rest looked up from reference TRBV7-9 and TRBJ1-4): DTGVSQNPRHKITKRGQNVTFRCDPISEHNRLYWYRQTLGQGPEFLTYFQNEAQLEKSRLLSDRFSAERPKGSFSTLEIQRTEQGDSAMYLCASSSDRGAEKLFFGSGTQLSVL.

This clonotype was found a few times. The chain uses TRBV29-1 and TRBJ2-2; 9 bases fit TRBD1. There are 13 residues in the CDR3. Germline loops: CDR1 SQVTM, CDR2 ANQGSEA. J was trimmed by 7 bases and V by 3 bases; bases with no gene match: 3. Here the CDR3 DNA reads TGCAGCGTTGACGCGACAGGGGGCGGGGAGCTGTTTTTT. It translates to CSVDATGGGELFF.

The CDR3 DNA is TGCGCCAGCAAAGACAGCACCGCTGGAAACACCATATATTTT. This sequence encodes CASKDSTAGNTIYF. The rearrangement joins TRBV5-1 to TRBJ1-3; D is possibly TRBD1 (5 bases). The CDR3 covers 14 residues. V lost 6 bases, J lost 2 bases, and 12 bases lay in between. Germline CDR1 SGHRS, CDR2 YFSETQ.

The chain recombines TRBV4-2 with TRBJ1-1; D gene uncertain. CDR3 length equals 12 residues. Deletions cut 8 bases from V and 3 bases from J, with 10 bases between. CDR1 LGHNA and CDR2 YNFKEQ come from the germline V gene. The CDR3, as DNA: TGTGCCAGCTCCCGGGGTGACACTGAAGCTTTCTTT. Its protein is CASSRGDTEAFF.

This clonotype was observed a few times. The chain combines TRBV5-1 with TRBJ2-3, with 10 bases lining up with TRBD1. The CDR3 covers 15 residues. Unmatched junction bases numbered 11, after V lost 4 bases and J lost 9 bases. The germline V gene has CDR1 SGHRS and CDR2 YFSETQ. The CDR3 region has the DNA TGCGCCAGCAGCGAAAGGGACAGGGGCTTTGGAACGCAGTATTTT. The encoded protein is CASSERDRGFGTQYF.

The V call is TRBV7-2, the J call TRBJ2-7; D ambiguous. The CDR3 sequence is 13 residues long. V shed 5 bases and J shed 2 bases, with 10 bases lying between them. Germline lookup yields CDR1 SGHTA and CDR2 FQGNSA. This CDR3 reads CASSTGLTYEQYF. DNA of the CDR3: TGTGCCAGCAGCACGGGCCTTACCTACGAGCAGTACTTC.

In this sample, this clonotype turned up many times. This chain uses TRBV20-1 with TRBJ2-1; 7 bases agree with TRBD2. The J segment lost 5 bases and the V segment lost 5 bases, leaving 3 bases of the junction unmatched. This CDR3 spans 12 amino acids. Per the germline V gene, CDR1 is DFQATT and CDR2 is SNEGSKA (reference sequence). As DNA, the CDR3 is TGCAGTGCTCGGACTAGGAACAATGAGCAGTTCTTC. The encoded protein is CSARTRNNEQFF.

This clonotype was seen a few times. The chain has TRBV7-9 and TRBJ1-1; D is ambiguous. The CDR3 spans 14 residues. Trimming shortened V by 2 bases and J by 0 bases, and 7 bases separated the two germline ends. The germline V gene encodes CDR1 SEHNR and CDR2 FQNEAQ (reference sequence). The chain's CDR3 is CASSLIGLNTEAFF. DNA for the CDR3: TGTGCCAGCAGCTTAATAGGGTTGAACACTGAAGCTTTCTTT.

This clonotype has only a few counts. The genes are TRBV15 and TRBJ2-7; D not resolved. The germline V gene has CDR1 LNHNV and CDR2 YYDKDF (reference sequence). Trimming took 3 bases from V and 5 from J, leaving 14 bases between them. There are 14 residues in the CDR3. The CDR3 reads CATSRTGHFDEQYF. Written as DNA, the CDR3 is TGTGCCACCAGCAGGACCGGCCACTTTGACGAGCAGTACTTC.

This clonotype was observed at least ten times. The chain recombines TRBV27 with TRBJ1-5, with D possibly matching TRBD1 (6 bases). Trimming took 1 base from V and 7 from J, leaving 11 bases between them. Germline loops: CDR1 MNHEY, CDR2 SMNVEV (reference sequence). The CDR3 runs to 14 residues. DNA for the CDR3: TGTGCCAGCAGTTTATTACAGGGTGGACAGCCCCAGCATTTT. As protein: CASSLLQGGQPQHF.

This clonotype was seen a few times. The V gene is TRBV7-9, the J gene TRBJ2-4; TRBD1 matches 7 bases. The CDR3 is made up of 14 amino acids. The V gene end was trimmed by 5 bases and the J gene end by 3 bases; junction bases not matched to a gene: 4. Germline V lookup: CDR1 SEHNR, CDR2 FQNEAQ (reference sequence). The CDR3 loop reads CASSGYRGKNIQYF. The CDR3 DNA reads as TGTGCCAGCAGCGGCTACAGGGGCAAAAACATTCAGTACTTC. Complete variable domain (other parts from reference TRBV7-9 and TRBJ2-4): DTGVSQNPRHKITKRGQNVTFRCDPISEHNRLYWYRQTLGQGPEFLTYFQNEAQLEKSRLLSDRFSAERPKGSFSTLEIQRTEQGDSAMYLCASSGYRGKNIQYFGAGTRLSVL.

The CDR3 nucleotides read TGTGCCAGCAGCCGGACAGGAGGGGTAGTCGGGCAGTACTTC. Translated: CASSRTGGVVGQYF. V is TRBV3-1 and J is TRBJ2-7; tentative D call: TRBD1 (7 bases). Trimming left V 4 bases short and J 9 bases short, with 19 bases between. Germline values: CDR1 LGHDT, CDR2 YNNKEL (reference sequence). The CDR3 consists of 14 residues.

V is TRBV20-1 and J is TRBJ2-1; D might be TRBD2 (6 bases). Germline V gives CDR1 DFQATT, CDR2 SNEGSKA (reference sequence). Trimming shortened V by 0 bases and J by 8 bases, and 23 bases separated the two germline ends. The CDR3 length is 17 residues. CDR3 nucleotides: TGCAGTGCTAGAGATCAGATCGGGGCGACTAGTGCCTATGAGCAGTTCTTC. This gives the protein CSARDQIGATSAYEQFF.

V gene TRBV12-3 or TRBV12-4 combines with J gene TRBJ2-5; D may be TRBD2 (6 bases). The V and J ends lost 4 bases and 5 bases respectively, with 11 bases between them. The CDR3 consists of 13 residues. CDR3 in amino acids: CASSWGTPETQYF. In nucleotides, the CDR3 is TGTGCCAGCAGTTGGGGGACTCCGGAGACCCAGTACTTC.

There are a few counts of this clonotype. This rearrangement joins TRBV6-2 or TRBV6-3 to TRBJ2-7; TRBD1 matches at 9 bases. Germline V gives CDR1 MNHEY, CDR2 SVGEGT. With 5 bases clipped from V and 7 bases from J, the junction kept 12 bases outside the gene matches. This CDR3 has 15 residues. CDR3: CASSTRTGAEWEQYF. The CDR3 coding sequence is TGTGCCAGCAGTACAAGGACAGGGGCTGAGTGGGAGCAGTACTTC.

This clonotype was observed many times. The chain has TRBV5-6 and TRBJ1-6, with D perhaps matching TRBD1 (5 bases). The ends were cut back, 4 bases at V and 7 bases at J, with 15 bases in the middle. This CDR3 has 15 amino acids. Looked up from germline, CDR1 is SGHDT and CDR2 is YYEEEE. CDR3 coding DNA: TGTGCCAGCAGCCAGGGTACAGGTCGAAATTCACCCCTCCACTTT. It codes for CASSQGTGRNSPLHF.